This T cell receptor (beta chain) was identified in a study of T cell changes during pregnancy in multiple sclerosis. V was trimmed by 1 base and J by 0 bases, leaving 10 bases between them. The germline CDR1 and CDR2 sequences are SNHLY and FYNNEI. This CDR3 is 15 amino acids long. Generated by immunoSEQ multiplex PCR, the TCRdb table keeps only in-frame clones and is missing some. The table has approximately 48,000 clones, 94% seen once. The receptor's source is a female donor with multiple sclerosis, enrolled in a pregnancy study. J is TRBJ2-7 and V is TRBV2, with unresolved D. The source material was CD8+ T cells from peripheral blood mononuclear cells, sampled before pregnancy. Here the CDR3 DNA reads TGTGCCAGCAGTGAAGGACCCCGGAGCTCCTACGAGCAGTACTTC. It codes for CASSEGPRSSYEQYF.